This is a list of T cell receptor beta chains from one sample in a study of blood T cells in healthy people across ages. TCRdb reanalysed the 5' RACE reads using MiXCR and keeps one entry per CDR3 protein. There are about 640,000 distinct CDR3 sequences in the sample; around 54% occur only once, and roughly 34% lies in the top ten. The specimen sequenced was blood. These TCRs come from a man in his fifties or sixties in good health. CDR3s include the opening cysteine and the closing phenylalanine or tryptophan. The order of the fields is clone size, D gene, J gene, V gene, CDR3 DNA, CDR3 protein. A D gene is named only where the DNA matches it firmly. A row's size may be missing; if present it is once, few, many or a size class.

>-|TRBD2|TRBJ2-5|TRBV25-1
TGTGCCAGCAGCCGCGGGGGGGCCGAAGAGACCCAGTACTTC
CASSRGGAEETQYF
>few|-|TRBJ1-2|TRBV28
TGTGCCAGTAACCGGGACTGGGACTATGGCTACACCTTC
CASNRDWDYGYTF
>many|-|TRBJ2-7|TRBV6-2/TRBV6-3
TGTGCCAGCTTACCCCACGGGACAACGTACGGTCTTGGGGGGCAGTACTTC
CASLPHGTTYGLGGQYF
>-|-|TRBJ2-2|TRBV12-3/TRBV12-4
TGTGCCAGCAGTTCCTCAACAGGGTCCCCGAGCACCGGGGAGCTGTTTTTT
CASSSSTGSPSTGELFF
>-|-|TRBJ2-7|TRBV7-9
TGTGCCAGCAGCGTCGACTACTACTCCTACGAGCAGTACTTC
CASSVDYYSYEQYF
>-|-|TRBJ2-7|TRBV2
TGTGCCAGCAGTGTAAGGGGGGCCCCTGAGGAACAGTACTTC
CASSVRGAPEEQYF
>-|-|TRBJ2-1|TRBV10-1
TGCGCCAGCAGTGTGCAGGGGTCCGATGAGCAGTTCTTC
CASSVQGSDEQFF
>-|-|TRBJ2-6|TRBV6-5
TGTGCCAGCAGCTTACAAATGGACTCTGGGGCCAACGTCCTGACTTTC
CASSLQMDSGANVLTF
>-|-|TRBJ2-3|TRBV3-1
TGTGCCAGCAGCCCCGGGACAACTGTTAGCACAGATACGCAGTATTTT
CASSPGTTVSTDTQYF
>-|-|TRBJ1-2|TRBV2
TGTGCCAGCAGTGGACAGCCGTACTATGGCTACACCTTC
CASSGQPYYGYTF
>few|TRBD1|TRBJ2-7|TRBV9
TGTGCCAGCAGCGTCTCCGGGACAGGCGGGAACGAGCAGTACTTC
CASSVSGTGGNEQYF
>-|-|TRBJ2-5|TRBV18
TGTGCCAGCTCACCGGCGTCGTCTCCCTGGGGGCAGTACTTC
CASSPASSPWGQYF
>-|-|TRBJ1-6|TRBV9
TGTGCCAGCAGCGTAGGGGGGGTTGGAGAGGGGGAAGATTCACCCCTCCACTTT
CASSVGGVGEGEDSPLHF
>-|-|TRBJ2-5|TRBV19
TGTGCCAGTAGTATACGGGCGGAAGAGACCCAGTACTTC
CASSIRAEETQYF
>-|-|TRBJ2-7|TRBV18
TGTGCCAGCTCACCAGCCATGGCGGTTACCACCTACGAGCAGTACTTC
CASSPAMAVTTYEQYF
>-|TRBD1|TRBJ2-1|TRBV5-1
TGCGCCAGCAGCCCGGACAGGGAAGGTGATGAGCAGTTCTTC
CASSPDREGDEQFF
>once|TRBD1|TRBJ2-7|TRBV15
TGTGCCACCAGCACGGGACAGGGGAGGGAGCAGTACTTC
CATSTGQGREQYF
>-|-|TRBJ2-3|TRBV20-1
TGCAGTGCCATCCGGGCGGGGGCCAACACAGATACGCAGTATTTT
CSAIRAGANTDTQYF
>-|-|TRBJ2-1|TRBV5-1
TGCGCCAGCAGTTCTCCTGACGGTTACAATGAGCAGTTCTTC
CASSSPDGYNEQFF
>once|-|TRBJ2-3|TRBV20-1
TGCAGTGCTAGAGGGACATCGAGGGTGTGGACAGATACGCAGTATTTT
CSARGTSRVWTDTQYF
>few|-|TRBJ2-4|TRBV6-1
TGTGCCAGCGCAGACTTCCAAAACATTCAGTACTTC
CASADFQNIQYF
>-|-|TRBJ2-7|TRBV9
TGTGCCAGCAGCGTAGGGCAGGAGACCTACGAGCAGTACTTC
CASSVGQETYEQYF
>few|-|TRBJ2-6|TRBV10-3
TGTGCCATCAGGCCGCAGGATTCTGGGGCCAACGTCCTGACTTTC
CAIRPQDSGANVLTF
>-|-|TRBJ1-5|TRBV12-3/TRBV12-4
TGTGCCAGCAGTCCCCTGCGGCAGGGCCTTCAGCCCCAGCATTTT
CASSPLRQGLQPQHF
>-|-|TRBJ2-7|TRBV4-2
TGTGCCAGCAGCCAGACAACGAGACTAGGGTCCTACGAGCAGTACTTC
CASSQTTRLGSYEQYF
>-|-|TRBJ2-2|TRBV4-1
TGCGCCAGCAGCCAAGGCCTACTAGAAAACACCGGGGAGCTGTTTTTT
CASSQGLLENTGELFF
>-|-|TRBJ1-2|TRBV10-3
TGTGCCATCAGTGAGTCAGTTCCTGGCCATGGCTACACCTTC
CAISESVPGHGYTF
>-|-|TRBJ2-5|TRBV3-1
TGTGCCAGCAGCCAAGAATACGGCCGTTCGCAAGAGACCCAGTACTTC
CASSQEYGRSQETQYF
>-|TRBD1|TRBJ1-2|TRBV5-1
TGCGCCAGCAGCTGGACAGGGGAGGAAGGCTACACCTTC
CASSWTGEEGYTF
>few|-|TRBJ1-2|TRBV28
TGTGCCAGCAGTTCCCCTGCCCGGGGGGCGGACGGCTACACCTTC
CASSSPARGADGYTF
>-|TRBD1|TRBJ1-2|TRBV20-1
TGCAGTCTAGTCAAGCCGGGACAGATCTTAACGGGGGGCTACACCTTC
CSLVKPGQILTGGYTF
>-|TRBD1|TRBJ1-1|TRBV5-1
TGCGCCAGCAGCGCGGACAGGGGAAACACTGAAGCTTTCTTT
CASSADRGNTEAFF
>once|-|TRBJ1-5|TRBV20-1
TGCAGTGCTAGAGATCGGATCTCGCCCCAGCATTTT
CSARDRISPQHF
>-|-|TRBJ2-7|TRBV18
TGTGCCAGCTCCCTAGGGTCTACCTACGAGCAGTACTTC
CASSLGSTYEQYF
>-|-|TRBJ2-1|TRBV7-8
TGTGCCAGCAGCTTACGGGAGACCCACTACAATGAGCAGTTCTTC
CASSLRETHYNEQFF
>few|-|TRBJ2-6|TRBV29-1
TGCAGCGTTGTATACCAGGCAGCTGGGGCCAACGTCCTGACTTTC
CSVVYQAAGANVLTF
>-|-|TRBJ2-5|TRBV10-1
TGCGCCAGCAGTGATGGGTCAGGTCAAGAGACCCAGTACTTC
CASSDGSGQETQYF
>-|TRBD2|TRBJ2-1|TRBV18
TGTGCCAGCTCACTAGCCGGGACTAGCGGCGATGAGCAGTTCTTC
CASSLAGTSGDEQFF
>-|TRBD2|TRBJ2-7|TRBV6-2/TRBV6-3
TGTGCCAGCAGTCCTCAACCCGGACTAGCGGGTAACTACAATGAGCAGTACTTC
CASSPQPGLAGNYNEQYF
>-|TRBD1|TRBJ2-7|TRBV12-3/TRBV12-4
TGTGCCAGCAGTTTCTCCGGGACAGGCTCCTACGAGCAGTACTTC
CASSFSGTGSYEQYF
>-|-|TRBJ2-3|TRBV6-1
TGTGCCAGCAGTGCCGGACTATCCCCCCCAGATACGCAGTATTTT
CASSAGLSPPDTQYF
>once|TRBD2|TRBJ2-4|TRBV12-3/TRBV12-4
TGTGCCAGCAGCCCCAACGACCGGGGGGAGCAGTACTTC
CASSPNDRGEQYF
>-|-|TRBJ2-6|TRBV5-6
TGTGCCAGCAGCTTGGATTGGGGCCTCAGCTCTGGGGCCAACGTCCTGACTTTC
CASSLDWGLSSGANVLTF
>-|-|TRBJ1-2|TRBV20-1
TGTAGTGCTAGACCCCCCGGGACCATATATGGCTACACCTTC
CSARPPGTIYGYTF
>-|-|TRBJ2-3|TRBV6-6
TGTGCCAGCCACGCTAGCGGCACAGATACGCAGTATTTT
CASHASGTDTQYF
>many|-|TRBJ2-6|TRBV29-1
TGCAGCGTTGGGGACGCGTCCAACGTCCTGACTTTC
CSVGDASNVLTF